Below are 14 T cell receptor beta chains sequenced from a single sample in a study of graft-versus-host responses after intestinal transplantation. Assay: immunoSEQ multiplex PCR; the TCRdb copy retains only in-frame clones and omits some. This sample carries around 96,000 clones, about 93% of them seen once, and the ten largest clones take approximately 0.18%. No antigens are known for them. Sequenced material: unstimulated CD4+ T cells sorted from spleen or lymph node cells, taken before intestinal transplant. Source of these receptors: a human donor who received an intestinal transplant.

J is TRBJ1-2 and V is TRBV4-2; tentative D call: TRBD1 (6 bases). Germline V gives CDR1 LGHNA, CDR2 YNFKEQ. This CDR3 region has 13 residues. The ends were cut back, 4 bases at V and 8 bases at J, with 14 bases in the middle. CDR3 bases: TGTGCCAGCAGCCTAACAGGGTCGATGGGCTACACCTTC. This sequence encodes CASSLTGSMGYTF.

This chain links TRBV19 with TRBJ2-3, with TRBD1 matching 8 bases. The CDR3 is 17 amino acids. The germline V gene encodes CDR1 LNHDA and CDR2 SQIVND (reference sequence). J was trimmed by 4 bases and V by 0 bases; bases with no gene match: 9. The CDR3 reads CASSIDRYRGSADTQYF. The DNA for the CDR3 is TGTGCCAGTAGTATAGATCGTTACAGGGGGAGTGCAGATACGCAGTATTTT.

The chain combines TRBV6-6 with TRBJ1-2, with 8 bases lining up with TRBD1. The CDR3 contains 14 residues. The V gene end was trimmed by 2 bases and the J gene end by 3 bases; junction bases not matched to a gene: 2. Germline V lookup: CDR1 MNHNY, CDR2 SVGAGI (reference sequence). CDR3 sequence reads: CASSYRTGYYGYTF. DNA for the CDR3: TGTGCCAGCAGTTACCGGACAGGGTACTATGGCTACACCTTC.

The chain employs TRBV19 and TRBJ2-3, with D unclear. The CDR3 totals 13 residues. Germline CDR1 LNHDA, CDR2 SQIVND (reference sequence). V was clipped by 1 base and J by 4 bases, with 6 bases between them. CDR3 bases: TGTGCCAGTAGTATAGGTCTCGCAGATACGCAGTATTTT. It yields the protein CASSIGLADTQYF.

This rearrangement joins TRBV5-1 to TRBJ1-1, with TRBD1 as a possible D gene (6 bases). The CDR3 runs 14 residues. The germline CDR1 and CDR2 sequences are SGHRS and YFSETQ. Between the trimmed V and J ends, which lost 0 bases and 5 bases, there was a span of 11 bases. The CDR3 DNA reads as TGCGCCAGCAGCTTGGTTTGGGGGCAAACTGAAGCTTTCTTT. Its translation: CASSLVWGQTEAFF. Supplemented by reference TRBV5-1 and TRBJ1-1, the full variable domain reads KAGVTQTPRYLIKTRGQQVTLSCSPISGHRSVSWYQQTPGQGLQFLFEYFSETQRNKGNFPGRFSGRQFSNSRSEMNVSTLELGDSALYLCASSLVWGQTEAFFGQGTRLTVV.

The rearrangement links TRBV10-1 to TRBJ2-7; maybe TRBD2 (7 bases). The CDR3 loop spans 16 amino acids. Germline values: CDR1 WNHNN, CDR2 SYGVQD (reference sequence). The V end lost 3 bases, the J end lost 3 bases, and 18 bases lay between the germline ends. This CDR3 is CASSEVIGGGLYEQYF. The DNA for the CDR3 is TGCGCCAGCAGTGAAGTGATTGGGGGGGGGCTCTACGAGCAGTACTTC.

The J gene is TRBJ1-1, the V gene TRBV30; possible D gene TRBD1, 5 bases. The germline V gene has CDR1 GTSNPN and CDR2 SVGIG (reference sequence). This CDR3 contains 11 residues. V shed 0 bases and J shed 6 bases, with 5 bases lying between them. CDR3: CAWSVQAEAFF. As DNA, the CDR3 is TGTGCCTGGAGTGTACAGGCTGAAGCTTTCTTT.

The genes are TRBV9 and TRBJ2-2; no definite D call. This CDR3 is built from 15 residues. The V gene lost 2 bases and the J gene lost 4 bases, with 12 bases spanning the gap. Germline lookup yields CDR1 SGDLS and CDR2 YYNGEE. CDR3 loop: CASSVHSFGTGELFF. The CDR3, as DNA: TGTGCCAGCAGCGTCCATAGCTTTGGCACCGGGGAGCTGTTTTTT.

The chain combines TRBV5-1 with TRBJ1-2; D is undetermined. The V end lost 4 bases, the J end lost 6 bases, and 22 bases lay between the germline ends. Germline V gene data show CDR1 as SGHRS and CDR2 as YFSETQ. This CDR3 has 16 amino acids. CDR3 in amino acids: CASSRGSDSPGDGYTF. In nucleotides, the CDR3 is TGCGCCAGCAGCCGAGGGTCCGATTCCCCAGGAGATGGCTACACCTTC. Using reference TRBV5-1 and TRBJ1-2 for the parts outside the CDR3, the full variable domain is KAGVTQTPRYLIKTRGQQVTLSCSPISGHRSVSWYQQTPGQGLQFLFEYFSETQRNKGNFPGRFSGRQFSNSRSEMNVSTLELGDSALYLCASSRGSDSPGDGYTFGSGTRLTVV.

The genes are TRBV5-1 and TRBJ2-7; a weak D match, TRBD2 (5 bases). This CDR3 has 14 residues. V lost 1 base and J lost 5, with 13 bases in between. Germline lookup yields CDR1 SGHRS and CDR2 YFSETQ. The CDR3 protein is CASSLNPGSDEQYF. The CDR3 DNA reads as TGCGCCAGCAGCTTGAATCCGGGGAGTGACGAGCAGTACTTC.

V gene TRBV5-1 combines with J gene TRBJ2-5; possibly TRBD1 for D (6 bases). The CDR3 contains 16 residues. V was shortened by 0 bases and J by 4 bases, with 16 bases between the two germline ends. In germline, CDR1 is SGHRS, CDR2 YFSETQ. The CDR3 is CASSLGLGAGRETQYF. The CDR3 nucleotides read TGCGCCAGCAGCTTGGGTCTGGGGGCCGGAAGAGAGACCCAGTACTTC.

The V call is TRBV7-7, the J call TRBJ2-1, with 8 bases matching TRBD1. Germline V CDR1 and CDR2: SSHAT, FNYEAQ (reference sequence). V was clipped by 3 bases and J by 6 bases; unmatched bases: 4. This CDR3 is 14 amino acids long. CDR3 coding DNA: TGTGCCAGCAGCTTTACCGACAGGGGCAATGAGCAGTTCTTC. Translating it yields CASSFTDRGNEQFF.

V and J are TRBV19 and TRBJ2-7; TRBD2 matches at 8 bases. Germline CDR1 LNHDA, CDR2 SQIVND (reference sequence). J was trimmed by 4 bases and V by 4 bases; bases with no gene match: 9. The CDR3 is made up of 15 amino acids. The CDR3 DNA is TGTGCCAGTAGTACCGCTCGGGGGGGCGCATACGAGCAGTACTTC. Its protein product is CASSTARGGAYEQYF. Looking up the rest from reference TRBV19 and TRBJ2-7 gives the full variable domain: DGGITQSPKYLFRKEGQNVTLSCEQNLNHDAMYWYRQDPGQGLRLIYYSQIVNDFQKGDIAEGYSVSREKKESFPLTVTSAQKNPTAFYLCASSTARGGAYEQYFGPGTRLTVT.

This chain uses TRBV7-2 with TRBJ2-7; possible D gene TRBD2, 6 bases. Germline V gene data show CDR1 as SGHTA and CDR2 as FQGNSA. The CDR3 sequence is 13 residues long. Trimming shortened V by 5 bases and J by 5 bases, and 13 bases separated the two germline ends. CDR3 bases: TGTGCCAGCAGCCCAGGACCGGGGGACGAGCAGTACTTC. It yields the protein CASSPGPGDEQYF.